One and the same sample provided the 27 T cell receptor beta chains below, sequenced in a study of CDR3 diversity in severe acne. One entry per CDR3 protein results from TCRdb running MiXCR on the PCR reads. The repertoire holds under 100,000 distinct CDR3 sequences, about half seen once, with roughly a tenth in the top ten. Sample: blood. All receptors derive from a male donor in good health, serving as a control.

The chain has TRBV29-1 and TRBJ2-1; 9 bases are a match to TRBD1. With V trimmed by 6 bases and J by 6 bases, 9 bases remained unmatched. The CDR3 covers 14 residues. Germline assignment: CDR1 SQVTM and CDR2 ANQGSEA. The CDR3 here is CSVGQGGGSNEQFF. In nucleotides, the CDR3 is TGCAGCGTGGGACAGGGTGGAGGGTCCAATGAGCAGTTCTTC.

The CDR3 nucleotides read TGCAGTGCTAGACCTAGTCTTGGGGAGCTGTTTTTT. Its protein is CSARPSLGELFF. The chain uses TRBV20-1 and TRBJ2-2; D uncertain. Trimming stripped 2 bases from V and 8 bases from J, with 9 bases between. This CDR3 spans 12 amino acids. The germline CDR1 and CDR2 sequences are DFQATT and SNEGSKA (reference sequence).

This clonotype was detected a few times. The chain uses TRBV28 and TRBJ1-2; a possible D gene is TRBD1 (5 bases). Looked up from germline, CDR1 is MDHEN and CDR2 is SYDVKM. V was clipped by 6 bases and J by 12 bases, with 20 bases between them. The length of the CDR3 is 13 residues. CDR3 bases: TGTGCCAGCAGCAGGCAGGGACTGGAAATCCACACCTTC. Residues: CASSRQGLEIHTF.

This clonotype showed up just a few times. The gene calls are TRBV28 and TRBJ2-6; no clear D gene. Trimming pared 6 bases from V and 4 bases from J, leaving 13 bases between. Germline CDR1 reads MDHEN; CDR2 reads SYDVKM. The CDR3 has 15 amino acids. The CDR3 nucleotides are TGTGCCAGCAGCACCGGGTCATCGGGGGCCAACGTCCTGACTTTC. Amino acids: CASSTGSSGANVLTF.

V usage is TRBV10-3 and J usage is TRBJ2-7; D unresolved. The CDR3 runs 11 residues. Germline V gene lookup returns CDR1 ENHRY and CDR2 SYGVKD. Trimming took off 10 bases at V and 2 bases at J, with 9 bases between the two ends. CDR3 bases: TGTGCCAGCTCAACAACCTACGAGCAGTACTTC. This sequence encodes CASSTTYEQYF.

J is TRBJ2-2 and V is TRBV6-5, with 9 bases identical to TRBD1. Germline-derived CDR1 and CDR2 are MNHEY and SVGAGI. After removal of 6 bases from V and 6 bases from J, the junction contained 5 bases not matched to a gene. CDR3 length equals 14 residues. The DNA of the CDR3 is TGTGCCAGCAGCCAAGGACAGGGGCCCGGGGAGCTGTTTTTT. This encodes CASSQGQGPGELFF.

This chain connects TRBV7-9 to TRBJ1-4; the match to TRBD1 covers 9 bases. Germline V CDR1 and CDR2: SEHNR, FQNEAQ (reference sequence). The CDR3 runs to 14 residues. Trimming took 5 bases from V and 8 from J; bases not matched to a gene: 6. CDR3 coding DNA: TGTGCCAGCAGCCATCGGACAGGGGAGGAAAAACTGTTTTTT. Its translation: CASSHRTGEEKLFF.

The rearrangement links TRBV28 to TRBJ1-1, with TRBD1 matching 9 bases. V gave up 2 bases and J gave up 5 bases; unmatched junction bases: 6. From germline, CDR1 is MDHEN and CDR2 SYDVKM. The CDR3 loop spans 15 amino acids. CDR3 in DNA: TGTGCCAGCAGTTTAACCGGACAGGGGTTAACTGAAGCTTTCTTT. Its protein is CASSLTGQGLTEAFF.

This chain joins TRBV7-9 and TRBJ2-2; TRBD1 aligns across 7 bases. The CDR3 spans 15 residues. V dropped 2 bases and J dropped 6; count of bases not matched to a gene: 6. Germline values: CDR1 SEHNR, CDR2 FQNEAQ (reference sequence). The CDR3 DNA is TGTGCCAGCAGCTTATCGCCAGGGGGTGCCGGGGAGCTGTTTTTT. It codes for CASSLSPGGAGELFF.

This clonotype has at least ten counts. J is TRBJ2-5 and V is TRBV25-1, with 10 bases matching TRBD2. This CDR3 contains 15 residues. CDR1 is MGHDK, CDR2 SYGVNS, per germline. J lost 1 base, V lost 6 bases, and 5 bases had no gene match. CDR3 nucleotide sequence: TGTGCCAGCAGAGTAGCGGGGGGTATCCAAGAGACCCAGTACTTC. It yields the protein CASRVAGGIQETQYF.

CDR3 loop: CAISRVKGNGGPYEQYF. CDR3 DNA: TGTGCCATCAGCCGAGTCAAGGGAAATGGTGGTCCCTACGAGCAGTACTTC. The rearrangement uses TRBV10-3 and TRBJ2-7; no clear D. Trimming removed 6 bases at V and 2 bases at J, with 23 bases between. Germline V gene lookup returns CDR1 ENHRY and CDR2 SYGVKD. The CDR3 covers 17 residues.

The chain employs TRBV20-1 and TRBJ1-6, with no clear D. Germline V lookup: CDR1 DFQATT, CDR2 SNEGSKA (reference sequence). The ends were cut back, 2 bases at V and 7 bases at J, with 12 bases in the middle. The CDR3 is made up of 14 amino acids. DNA of the CDR3: TGCAGTGCTAGACCTTTCGATGGGAATTCACCCCTCCACTTT. Translation: CSARPFDGNSPLHF.

This clonotype was observed at least ten times. The chain employs TRBV7-6 and TRBJ1-2; D call uncertain. Germline V gene sequence: CDR1 SGHVS, CDR2 FNYEAQ. The CDR3 extends over 14 amino acids. The V gene lost 8 bases and the J gene lost 3 bases, with 16 bases spanning the gap. CDR3 in amino acids: CASDGGIHYYGYTF. The CDR3 DNA follows: TGTGCCAGCGACGGAGGGATCCATTACTATGGCTACACCTTC. The entire variable domain, with the rest obtained from reference TRBV7-6 and TRBJ1-2, is as follows: GAGVSQSPRYKVTKRGQDVALRCDPISGHVSLYWYRQALGQGPEFLTYFNYEAQQDKSGLPNDRFSAERPEGSISTLTIQRTEQRDSAMYRCASDGGIHYYGYTFGSGTRLTVV.

This clonotype occurred once. The V gene is TRBV5-4, the J gene TRBJ2-2, with 8 bases identical to TRBD2. Unmatched junction bases numbered 8, after V lost 0 bases and J lost 1 base. Germline V gives CDR1 SGHNT, CDR2 YYREEE (reference sequence). The CDR3 extends over 18 amino acids. The CDR3 region has the DNA TGTGCCAGCAGCTTGGTGGGTCAACTAGCGGTGAACACCGGGGAGCTGTTTTTT. As protein: CASSLVGQLAVNTGELFF.

This clonotype was counted many times. This chain links TRBV6-6 with TRBJ1-2; D ambiguous. V dropped 4 bases and J dropped 6 bases, with 12 bases sitting between them. The CDR3 loop spans 13 amino acids. Germline V lookup: CDR1 MNHNY, CDR2 SVGAGI (reference sequence). The CDR3 nucleotides read TGTGCCAGCAGTTTAACTGAGATCGATGGCTACACCTTC. Protein sequence: CASSLTEIDGYTF.

This clonotype was seen repeatedly, ten times or more. This rearrangement joins TRBV27 to TRBJ1-2; TRBD1 aligns across 9 bases. There are 13 residues in the CDR3. CDR1 is MNHEY, CDR2 SMNVEV, per germline (reference sequence). With V trimmed by 7 bases and J by 8 bases, 8 bases remained unmatched. CDR3 sequence reads: CASKRDRAQGYTF. The CDR3 DNA reads as TGTGCCAGCAAACGGGACAGGGCTCAGGGCTACACCTTC.

This clonotype has only a few counts. Relative to the germline gene, one junction end is altered; a read error may explain this. V usage is TRBV20-1 and J usage is TRBJ1-5; the D gene is possibly TRBD1 (5 bases). The CDR3 loop spans 15 amino acids. From germline, CDR1 is DFQATT and CDR2 SNEGSKA (reference sequence). DNA of the CDR3: TGTAGTGCTAGAGGAGGAGGGCCCGACAGTCAGCCCCAGCATTTT. Translation: CSARGGGPDSQPQHF.

This chain links TRBV20-1 with TRBJ1-2, with 8 bases matching TRBD1. J was trimmed by 2 bases and V by 5 bases; bases with no gene match: 4. This CDR3 is built from 13 residues. Germline V gene data show CDR1 as DFQATT and CDR2 as SNEGSKA (reference sequence). In DNA, the CDR3 is TGCAGTGCTTACGACAGGGGAAACTATGGCTACACCTTC. It is translated as CSAYDRGNYGYTF.

The V and J genes are TRBV18 and TRBJ2-1, with 8 bases identical to TRBD2. Germline loops: CDR1 KGHSH, CDR2 LQKENI. After removal of 3 bases from V and 3 bases from J, the junction contained 13 bases not matched to a gene. This CDR3 is 18 amino acids long. CDR3 sequence: CASSPQDLGRGGYNEQFF. The CDR3 DNA follows: TGTGCCAGCTCACCGCAAGACCTAGGACGGGGGGGCTACAATGAGCAGTTCTTC.

With respect to this clonotype: One base away lies a much larger clone, so this may be a sequencing read error. The chain recombines TRBV6-1 with TRBJ1-1; D remains ambiguous. Trimming cost V 1 base and J 9 bases, with 12 bases left between them. The CDR3 has 13 residues. CDR1 MNHNS and CDR2 SASEGT come from the germline V gene. This CDR3 reads CASSEVSQRQAFF. The CDR3 nucleotides are TGTGCCAGCAGTGAAGTGAGTCAGAGGCAAGCTTTCTTT.

This clonotype was observed at least ten times. The chain employs TRBV7-8 and TRBJ1-2; 7 nucleotides agree with TRBD1. There are 14 residues in the CDR3. Germline V gives CDR1 SGHVS, CDR2 FQNEAQ. Trimming took 5 bases from V and 4 from J; bases not matched to a gene: 7. The DNA for the CDR3 is TGTGCCAGCAGCCGCCAGGACAGGACCTATGGCTACACCTTC. This translates into CASSRQDRTYGYTF.

J is TRBJ2-1 and V is TRBV9; no clear D. With 0 bases removed from V and 5 bases from J, the gap between germline ends came to 6 bases. Looked up from germline, CDR1 is SGDLS and CDR2 is YYNGEE. This CDR3 region has 13 residues. The CDR3 DNA reads TGTGCCAGCAGCGTAGCTGGGGACAATGAGCAGTTCTTC. Translation gives CASSVAGDNEQFF.

The chain recombines TRBV2 with TRBJ2-1, with TRBD2 identical over 7 bases. This CDR3 spans 14 amino acids. Germline V gives CDR1 SNHLY, CDR2 FYNNEI. The CDR3 coding sequence is TGTGCTCCCAGCAGTGACGGGGAGGGCAATGAGCAGTTCTTC. It is translated as CAPSSDGEGNEQFF.

The rearrangement joins TRBV12-3 or TRBV12-4 to TRBJ2-1, with D possibly being TRBD2 (7 bases). The ends were cut back, 5 bases at V and 8 bases at J, with 19 bases in the middle. This CDR3 comprises 15 residues. The CDR3 spells CASSLSGGAYHEQFF. The CDR3 nucleotides are TGTGCCAGCAGTCTCTCGGGGGGCGCGTATCATGAGCAGTTCTTC.

This clonotype was recorded at least ten times. The chain is built from TRBV6-5 and TRBJ2-7; unclear D gene. Germline assignment: CDR1 MNHEY and CDR2 SVGAGI. The CDR3 runs 15 residues. The V end lost 0 bases, the J end lost 0 bases, and 9 bases lay between the germline ends. Here the CDR3 DNA reads TGTGCCAGCAGTTACTCTGGAGATGCCTCCTACGAGCAGTACTTC. Residues: CASSYSGDASYEQYF.

With respect to this clonotype: Relative to the germline gene, one junction end is altered; a read error may explain this. The chain uses TRBV6-4 and TRBJ2-1, with 11 bases lining up with TRBD2. The CDR3 sequence is 12 residues long. The V gene's germline CDR1 is MRHNA and CDR2 SNTAGT. The CDR3 nucleotides are TGTGCCAGCAGTGAGACTAGCGGGACCACGATCTTC. Its protein is CASSETSGTTIF.

The V and J genes are TRBV6-5 and TRBJ2-7, with D possibly matching TRBD1 (6 bases). CDR1 is MNHEY and CDR2 is SVGAGI in the germline V gene. Trimming removed 6 bases from V and 2 bases from J, with 14 bases in between. The CDR3 loop spans 14 amino acids. The CDR3 nucleotides read TGTGCCAGCAGCCACAACCGACAGGCCTACGAGCAGTACTTC. Translated, it gives CASSHNRQAYEQYF.